The rows below give T cell receptor beta chains drawn from one sample of a study of blood T cell repertoires in COVID-19. Data came from immunoSEQ multiplex PCR; TCRdb stores just in-frame clones and leaves some out. The sample lists about 110,000 clones; 82% were seen once. Input material: peripheral blood. The source of these receptors is a man between 65 and 85 years old with acute or convalescent COVID-19. CDR3s include the opening cysteine and the closing phenylalanine or tryptophan. D genes are given only for firm matches. Rows may omit the clone size; those that give it use once, few, many or a size class.

J gene: TRBJ2-7
D gene: TRBD1
clone size: once
V gene: TRBV6-6
CDR3 DNA: TGTGCCAGCACCCTAACAGGGGTTGACGGCGAGCAGTACTTC
CDR3 protein: CASTLTGVDGEQYF

J gene: TRBJ1-2
D gene: TRBD1
clone size: .
V gene: TRBV7-2
CDR3 DNA: TGTGCCAGCAGCCTCGGGACAGGTCCCTATGGCTACACCTTC
CDR3 protein: CASSLGTGPYGYTF

J gene: TRBJ2-1
D gene: .
clone size: .
V gene: TRBV5-4
CDR3 DNA: TGTGCCAGCAGCTTTGAGACAAACTACAATGAGCAGTTCTTC
CDR3 protein: CASSFETNYNEQFF

J gene: TRBJ1-3
D gene: .
clone size: .
V gene: TRBV7-8
CDR3 DNA: TGTGCCAGCAGCTTTTCGGGGAAGCTACCCTCTGGAAACACCATATATTTT
CDR3 protein: CASSFSGKLPSGNTIYF

J gene: TRBJ1-2
D gene: TRBD1
clone size: .
V gene: TRBV3-1/TRBV3-2
CDR3 DNA: TGTGCCAGCAGCGCCAATAACAGGGGCGACTATGGCTACACCTTC
CDR3 protein: CASSANNRGDYGYTF

J gene: TRBJ1-2
D gene: TRBD1
clone size: .
V gene: TRBV19
CDR3 DNA: TGTGCCAGTGCCTTGGACAGGGGGCCCTATGGCTACACCTTC
CDR3 protein: CASALDRGPYGYTF

J gene: TRBJ2-7
D gene: .
clone size: once
V gene: TRBV6-5
CDR3 DNA: TGTGCCAGCACCCCCAAACAGGGAAGGCAGTACTTC
CDR3 protein: CASTPKQGRQYF

J gene: TRBJ1-3
D gene: .
clone size: .
V gene: TRBV27
CDR3 DNA: TGTGCCAGCAGTTTTACAGCTGGAAACACCATATATTTT
CDR3 protein: CASSFTAGNTIYF

J gene: TRBJ2-3
D gene: TRBD2
clone size: .
V gene: TRBV4-2
CDR3 DNA: TGTGCCAGCAGCCGAACTAGCGGGGTAAACACAGATACGCAGTATTTT
CDR3 protein: CASSRTSGVNTDTQYF

J gene: TRBJ2-2
D gene: TRBD2
clone size: .
V gene: TRBV5-1
CDR3 DNA: TGCGCCAGCAGCCGGAGCGGGAGTGGGACCGGGGAGCTGTTTTTT
CDR3 protein: CASSRSGSGTGELFF

J gene: TRBJ2-1
D gene: TRBD1
clone size: once
V gene: TRBV5-1
CDR3 DNA: TGCGCCAGCAGCTTGGTAGAGGGGGCGTACAATGAGCAGTTCTTC
CDR3 protein: CASSLVEGAYNEQFF

J gene: TRBJ2-1
D gene: .
clone size: .
V gene: TRBV6-6
CDR3 DNA: TGTGCCAGCAGTTCCCTATTTAACAATGAGCAGTTCTTC
CDR3 protein: CASSSLFNNEQFF

J gene: TRBJ1-2
D gene: .
clone size: once
V gene: TRBV9
CDR3 DNA: TGTGCCAGCAGCGTAGCTGAGGGATATGGCTACACCTTC
CDR3 protein: CASSVAEGYGYTF

J gene: TRBJ2-5
D gene: TRBD1
clone size: once
V gene: TRBV3-1/TRBV3-2
CDR3 DNA: TGTGCCAGCAGCCCTCGGACAGGGGCGGCGGGAGAGACCCAGTACTTC
CDR3 protein: CASSPRTGAAGETQYF

J gene: TRBJ1-2
D gene: .
clone size: once
V gene: TRBV15
CDR3 DNA: TGTGCCACCAGCAGAGGGGAGACTTCTAACTATGGCTACACCTTC
CDR3 protein: CATSRGETSNYGYTF

J gene: TRBJ1-5
D gene: .
clone size: .
V gene: TRBV6-4
CDR3 DNA: TGTGCCAGCAGTGTGGAGGGCAATCAGCCCCAGCATTTT
CDR3 protein: CASSVEGNQPQHF

J gene: TRBJ1-2
D gene: TRBD1
clone size: .
V gene: TRBV24-1
CDR3 DNA: TGTGCCACCAGTGACGCCTCAACCGGGACAGCGTATGGCTACACCTTC
CDR3 protein: CATSDASTGTAYGYTF

J gene: TRBJ1-5
D gene: .
clone size: .
V gene: TRBV9
CDR3 DNA: TGTGCCAGCAGCGTAGACAGCTCCCAGCCCCAGCATTTT
CDR3 protein: CASSVDSSQPQHF

J gene: TRBJ1-3
D gene: .
clone size: few
V gene: TRBV5-1
CDR3 DNA: TGCGCCAGCAGCGCTCAGACATCTTTCACTGGAAACACCATATATTTT
CDR3 protein: CASSAQTSFTGNTIYF

J gene: TRBJ2-2
D gene: .
clone size: .
V gene: TRBV11-2
CDR3 DNA: TGTGCCAGTAGTCTAAACACCGGGGAGCTGTTTTTT
CDR3 protein: CASSLNTGELFF

J gene: TRBJ1-1
D gene: .
clone size: once
V gene: TRBV4-2
CDR3 DNA: TGTGCCAGCAGCCAAGGGGCAGGGGTCCCCCTCGACACTGAAGCTTTCTTT
CDR3 protein: CASSQGAGVPLDTEAFF

J gene: TRBJ2-5
D gene: .
clone size: .
V gene: TRBV9
CDR3 DNA: TGTGCCAGCACCATGGGGGCAGCGAGACAAGAGACCCAGTACTTC
CDR3 protein: CASTMGAARQETQYF

J gene: TRBJ2-7
D gene: .
clone size: .
V gene: TRBV5-4
CDR3 DNA: TGTGCCAGCAGCTTGCGGCAGGTTGTCAACGAGCAGTACTTC
CDR3 protein: CASSLRQVVNEQYF

J gene: TRBJ2-3
D gene: .
clone size: once
V gene: TRBV7-2
CDR3 DNA: TGTGCCAGCAGCTCACACTCCAGGGGTCGCACAGATACGCAGTATTTT
CDR3 protein: CASSSHSRGRTDTQYF

J gene: TRBJ1-2
D gene: TRBD1
clone size: .
V gene: TRBV7-9
CDR3 DNA: TGTGCCAGCAGTTTAAACAGGGGAGACTATGGCTACACCTTC
CDR3 protein: CASSLNRGDYGYTF

J gene: TRBJ1-1
D gene: .
clone size: few
V gene: TRBV2
CDR3 DNA: TGTGCCAGCAGCTACACACGGGACACTGAAGCTTTCTTT
CDR3 protein: CASSYTRDTEAFF

J gene: TRBJ2-1
D gene: TRBD2
clone size: .
V gene: TRBV2
CDR3 DNA: TGTGCCAGCAGTTGGACTAGCGGGAGGGCTCTTCCCGATGAGCAGTTCTTC
CDR3 protein: CASSWTSGRALPDEQFF

J gene: TRBJ2-2
D gene: .
clone size: once
V gene: TRBV12-3/TRBV12-4
CDR3 DNA: TGTGCCAGCAGAGGGGGGAACACCGGGGAGCTGTTTTTT
CDR3 protein: CASRGGNTGELFF

J gene: TRBJ2-1
D gene: TRBD1
clone size: .
V gene: TRBV5-1
CDR3 DNA: TGCGCCAGCAGCCCGGGACAGGGGAGGAATGAGCAGTTCTTC
CDR3 protein: CASSPGQGRNEQFF

J gene: TRBJ1-6
D gene: .
clone size: .
V gene: TRBV9
CDR3 DNA: TGTGCCAGCAGTGGAAGGGCGGGCAATTCACCCCTCCACTTT
CDR3 protein: CASSGRAGNSPLHF

J gene: TRBJ1-1
D gene: .
clone size: once
V gene: TRBV6-2/TRBV6-3
CDR3 DNA: TGTGCCAGCAGTTTTGTGCGTTCCATGAACACTGAAGCTTTCTTT
CDR3 protein: CASSFVRSMNTEAFF

J gene: TRBJ2-2
D gene: .
clone size: .
V gene: TRBV9
CDR3 DNA: TGTGCCAGCAGCCTTAGCGGGAACACCGGGGAGCTGTTTTTT
CDR3 protein: CASSLSGNTGELFF

J gene: TRBJ2-1
D gene: TRBD2
clone size: once
V gene: TRBV4-2
CDR3 DNA: TGTGCCAGCAGCCAAGAGGGAGCGGGGGGGAGCAATGAGCAGTTCTTC
CDR3 protein: CASSQEGAGGSNEQFF

J gene: TRBJ2-1
D gene: .
clone size: .
V gene: TRBV7-8
CDR3 DNA: TGTGCCAGCAGCTCAACACACAGCTCCTACAATGAGCAGTTCTTC
CDR3 protein: CASSSTHSSYNEQFF

J gene: TRBJ2-2
D gene: .
clone size: .
V gene: TRBV7-7
CDR3 DNA: TGTGCTAGCAGCGTCGGGTCGAACACCGGGGAGCTGTTTTTT
CDR3 protein: CASSVGSNTGELFF

J gene: TRBJ2-7
D gene: TRBD2
clone size: .
V gene: TRBV10-3
CDR3 DNA: TGTGCCATCGCGGGAGCATCAAACGAGCAGTACTTC
CDR3 protein: CAIAGASNEQYF

J gene: TRBJ2-7
D gene: TRBD1
clone size: .
V gene: TRBV27
CDR3 DNA: TGTGCCAGCAGTTCCTCCGGGACAGGGTTTATCCCCTACGAGCAGTACTTC
CDR3 protein: CASSSSGTGFIPYEQYF